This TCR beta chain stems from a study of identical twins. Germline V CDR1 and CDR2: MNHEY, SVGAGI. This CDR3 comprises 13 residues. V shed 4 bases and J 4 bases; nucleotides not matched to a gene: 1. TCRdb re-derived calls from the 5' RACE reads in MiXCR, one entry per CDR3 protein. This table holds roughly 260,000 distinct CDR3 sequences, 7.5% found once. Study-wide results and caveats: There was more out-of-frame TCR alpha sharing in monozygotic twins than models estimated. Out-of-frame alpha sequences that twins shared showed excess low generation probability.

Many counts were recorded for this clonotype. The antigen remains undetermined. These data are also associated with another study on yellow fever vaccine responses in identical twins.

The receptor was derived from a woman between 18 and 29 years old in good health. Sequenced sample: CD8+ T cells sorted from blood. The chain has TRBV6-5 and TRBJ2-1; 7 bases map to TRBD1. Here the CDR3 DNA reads TGTGCCAGCAGTTGGACAGGTTACAATGAGCAGTTCTTC. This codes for CASSWTGYNEQFF.